This T cell receptor (beta chain) appears in the sequencing data of a study of T cell changes during pregnancy in multiple sclerosis. Sequenced by immunoSEQ multiplex PCR; TCRdb stores in-frame clones only, minus some. Of about 100,000 clones listed, 92% were seen once; the top ten hold about 2%. This TCR came from a female donor with multiple sclerosis, enrolled in a pregnancy study. The source material was peripheral blood, sampled after pregnancy.

The CDR3 sequence is CASRTQIYNSPLHF. The CDR3 coding sequence is TGTGCCAGCAGGACTCAGATCTATAATTCACCCCTCCACTTT. The chain couples TRBV5-5 to TRBJ1-6; no clear D. Trimming pared 5 bases from V and 3 bases from J, leaving 9 bases between. Germline-derived CDR1 and CDR2 are SGHKS and YYEKEE (reference sequence). CDR3 size: 14 residues.